This T cell receptor beta chain originates from a study of cytomegalovirus exposure and HLA in healthy donors. Looking at the study overall: In an early release, HLA-typed donors contributed tens of millions of unique TCR sequences. Study-level findings and limits: DRB1 showed the most TCR associations and HLA-C the fewest in a later analysis, as rates varied by HLA locus.

Primers for the PCR totalled 60 Vbeta and 13 Jbeta. Only in-frame clones appear in the TCRdb table, and some are missing; sequencing was by immunoSEQ multiplex PCR. The sample includes 170,000 or so clones, roughly four fifths of them seen just once. This CDR3 contains 16 residues. Germline-derived CDR1 and CDR2 are MNHEY and SVGAGI. Turning to this clone: Its antigen remains unidentified.

The receptor was derived from a man younger than 35 in good health and CMV-seronegative. The gene calls are TRBV6-5 and TRBJ2-5; 7 positions match TRBD2. The assigned J gene may be wrong: the sequence end matches TRBJ2-7 better. The sequenced sample was PBMCs. CDR3 nucleotides: TGTGCCAGCAGTTACAACCCTAGCGGTGGGTCCTACGAGCAGTACTTC. This encodes CASSYNPSGGSYEQYF.